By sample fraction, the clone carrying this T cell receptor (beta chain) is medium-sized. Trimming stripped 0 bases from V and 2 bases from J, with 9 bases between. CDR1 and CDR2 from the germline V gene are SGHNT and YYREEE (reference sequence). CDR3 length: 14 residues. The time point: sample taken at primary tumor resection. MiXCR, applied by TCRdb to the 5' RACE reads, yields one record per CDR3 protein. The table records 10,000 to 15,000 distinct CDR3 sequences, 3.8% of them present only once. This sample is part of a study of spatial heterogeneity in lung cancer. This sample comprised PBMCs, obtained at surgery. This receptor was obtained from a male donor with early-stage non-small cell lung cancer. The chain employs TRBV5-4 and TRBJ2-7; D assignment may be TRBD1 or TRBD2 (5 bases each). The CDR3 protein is CASSLGGTTYEQYF. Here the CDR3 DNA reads TGTGCCAGCAGCTTGGGAGGGACCACCTACGAGCAGTACTTC.